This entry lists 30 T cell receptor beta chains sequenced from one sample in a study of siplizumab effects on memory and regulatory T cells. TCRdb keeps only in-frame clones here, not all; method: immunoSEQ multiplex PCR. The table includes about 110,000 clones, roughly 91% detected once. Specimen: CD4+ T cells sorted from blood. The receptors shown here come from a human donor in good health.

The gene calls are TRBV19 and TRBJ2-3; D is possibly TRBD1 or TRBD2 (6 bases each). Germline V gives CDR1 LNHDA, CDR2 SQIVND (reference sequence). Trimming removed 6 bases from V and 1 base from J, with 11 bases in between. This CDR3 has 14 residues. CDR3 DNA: TGTGCCAGTAGGGGGGGCGGGGGCACAGATACGCAGTATTTT. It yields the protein CASRGGGGTDTQYF.

The CDR3: CASSTGLAGYTDTQYF. Here the CDR3 DNA reads TGTGCCAGTAGTACCGGACTAGCGGGCTACACAGATACGCAGTATTTT. This chain uses TRBV19 with TRBJ2-3, with 11 bases lining up with TRBD2. Germline V gives CDR1 LNHDA, CDR2 SQIVND (reference sequence). There are 16 residues in the CDR3. Losses at the gene ends were 4 bases for V and 2 bases for J; bases not matched to a gene: 5. Variable domain in full (rest from reference TRBV19 and TRBJ2-3): DGGITQSPKYLFRKEGQNVTLSCEQNLNHDAMYWYRQDPGQGLRLIYYSQIVNDFQKGDIAEGYSVSREKKESFPLTVTSAQKNPTAFYLCASSTGLAGYTDTQYFGPGTRLTVL.

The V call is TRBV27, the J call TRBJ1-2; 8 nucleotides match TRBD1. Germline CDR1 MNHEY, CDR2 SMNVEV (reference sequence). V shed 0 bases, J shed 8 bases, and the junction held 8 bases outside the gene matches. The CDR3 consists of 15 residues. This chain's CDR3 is CASSLSIQGARGYTF. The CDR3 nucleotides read TGTGCCAGCAGTTTATCGATTCAGGGGGCGAGGGGCTACACCTTC.

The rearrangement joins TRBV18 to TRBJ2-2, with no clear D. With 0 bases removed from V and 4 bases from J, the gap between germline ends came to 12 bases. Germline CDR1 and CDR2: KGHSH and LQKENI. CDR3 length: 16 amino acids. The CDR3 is CASSPPLGFGTGELFF. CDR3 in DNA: TGTGCCAGCTCACCACCGCTCGGGTTCGGCACCGGGGAGCTGTTTTTT. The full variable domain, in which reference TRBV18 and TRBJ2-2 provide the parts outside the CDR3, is NAGVMQNPRHLVRRRGQEARLRCSPMKGHSHVYWYRQLPEEGLKFMVYLQKENIIDESGMPKERFSAEFPKEGPSILRIQQVVRGDSAAYFCASSPPLGFGTGELFFGEGSRLTVL.

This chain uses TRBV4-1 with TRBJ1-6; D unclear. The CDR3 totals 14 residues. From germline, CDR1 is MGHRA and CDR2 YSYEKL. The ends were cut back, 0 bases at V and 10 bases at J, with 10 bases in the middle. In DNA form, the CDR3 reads TGCGCCAGCAGCCAAGATTCCGGGGAGTCACCCCTCCACTTT. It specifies CASSQDSGESPLHF.

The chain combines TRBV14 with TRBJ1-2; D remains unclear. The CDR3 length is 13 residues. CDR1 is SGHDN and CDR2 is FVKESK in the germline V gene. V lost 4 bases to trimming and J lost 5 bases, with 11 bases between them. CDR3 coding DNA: TGTGCCAGCAGCCGAAGACTTGAATATGGCTACACCTTC. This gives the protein CASSRRLEYGYTF.

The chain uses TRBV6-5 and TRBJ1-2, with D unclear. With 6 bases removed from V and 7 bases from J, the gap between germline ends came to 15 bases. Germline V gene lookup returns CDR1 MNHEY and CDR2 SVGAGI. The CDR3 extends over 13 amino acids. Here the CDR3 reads CASRTIQSGGYTF. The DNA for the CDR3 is TGTGCCAGCAGAACCATCCAAAGCGGTGGCTACACCTTC.

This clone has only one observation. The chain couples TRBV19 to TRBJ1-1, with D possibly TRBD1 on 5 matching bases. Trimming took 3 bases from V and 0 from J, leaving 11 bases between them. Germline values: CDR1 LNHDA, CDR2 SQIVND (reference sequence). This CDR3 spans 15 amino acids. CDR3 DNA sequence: TGTGCCAGTAGTATGGGGCAGGTGATGAACACTGAAGCTTTCTTT. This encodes CASSMGQVMNTEAFF.

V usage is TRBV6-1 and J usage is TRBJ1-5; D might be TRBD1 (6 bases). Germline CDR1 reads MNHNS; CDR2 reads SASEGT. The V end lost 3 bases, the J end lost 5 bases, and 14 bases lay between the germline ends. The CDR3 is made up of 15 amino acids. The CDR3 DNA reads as TGTGCCAGCAGTGAGGTCCTGGACAGTCATCAGCCCCAGCATTTT. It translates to CASSEVLDSHQPQHF.

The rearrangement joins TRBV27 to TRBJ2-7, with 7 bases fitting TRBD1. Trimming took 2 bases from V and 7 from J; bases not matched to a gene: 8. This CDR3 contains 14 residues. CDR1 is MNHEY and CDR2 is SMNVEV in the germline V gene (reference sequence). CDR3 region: CASSLIQGSREQYF. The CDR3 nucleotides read TGTGCCAGCAGTTTAATACAGGGGTCGCGGGAGCAGTACTTC.

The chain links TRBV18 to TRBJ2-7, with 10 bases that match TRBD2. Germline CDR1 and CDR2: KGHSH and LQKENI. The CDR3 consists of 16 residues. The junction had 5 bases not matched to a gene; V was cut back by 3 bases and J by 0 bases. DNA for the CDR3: TGTGCCAGCTCACCCGCACTAGCGGGAATCTCCTACGAGCAGTACTTC. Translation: CASSPALAGISYEQYF.

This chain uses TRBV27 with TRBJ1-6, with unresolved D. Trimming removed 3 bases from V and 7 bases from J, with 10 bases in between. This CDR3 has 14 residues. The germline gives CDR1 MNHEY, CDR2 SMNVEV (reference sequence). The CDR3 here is CASSFPATNSPLHF. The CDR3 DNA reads TGTGCCAGCAGTTTCCCCGCTACGAATTCACCCCTCCACTTT.

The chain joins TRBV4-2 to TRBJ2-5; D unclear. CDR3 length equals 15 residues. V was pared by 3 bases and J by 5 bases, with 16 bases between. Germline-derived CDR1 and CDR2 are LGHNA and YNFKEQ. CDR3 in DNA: TGTGCCAGCAGCCAGGATGGACGGAGTTCTGAGACCCAGTACTTC. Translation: CASSQDGRSSETQYF.

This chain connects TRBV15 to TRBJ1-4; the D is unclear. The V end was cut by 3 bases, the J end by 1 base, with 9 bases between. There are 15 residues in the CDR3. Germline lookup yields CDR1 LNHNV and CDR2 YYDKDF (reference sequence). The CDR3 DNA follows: TGTGCCACCAGCAGGCGGTCGGGAACTAATGAAAAACTGTTTTTT. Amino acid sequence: CATSRRSGTNEKLFF. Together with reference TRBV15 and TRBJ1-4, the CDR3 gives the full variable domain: DAMVIQNPRYQVTQFGKPVTLSCSQTLNHNVMYWYQQKSSQAPKLLFHYYDKDFNNEADTPDNFQSRRPNTSFCFLDIRSPGLGDTAMYLCATSRRSGTNEKLFFGSGTQLSVL.

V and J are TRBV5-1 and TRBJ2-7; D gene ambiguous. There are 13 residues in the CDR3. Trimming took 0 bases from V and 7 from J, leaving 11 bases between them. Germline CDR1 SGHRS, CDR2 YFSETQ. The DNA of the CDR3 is TGCGCCAGCAGCTTGGGTCCCTATCGGGAGCAGTACTTC. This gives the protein CASSLGPYREQYF. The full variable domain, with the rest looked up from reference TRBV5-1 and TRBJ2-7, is KAGVTQTPRYLIKTRGQQVTLSCSPISGHRSVSWYQQTPGQGLQFLFEYFSETQRNKGNFPGRFSGRQFSNSRSEMNVSTLELGDSALYLCASSLGPYREQYFGPGTRLTVT.

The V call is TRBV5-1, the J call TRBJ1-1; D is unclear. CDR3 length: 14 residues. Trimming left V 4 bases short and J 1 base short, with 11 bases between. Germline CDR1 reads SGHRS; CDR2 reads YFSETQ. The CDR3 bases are TGCGCCAGCAGCCTCCGGAATACGAACACTGAAGCTTTCTTT. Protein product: CASSLRNTNTEAFF. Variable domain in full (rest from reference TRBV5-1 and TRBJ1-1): KAGVTQTPRYLIKTRGQQVTLSCSPISGHRSVSWYQQTPGQGLQFLFEYFSETQRNKGNFPGRFSGRQFSNSRSEMNVSTLELGDSALYLCASSLRNTNTEAFFGQGTRLTVV.

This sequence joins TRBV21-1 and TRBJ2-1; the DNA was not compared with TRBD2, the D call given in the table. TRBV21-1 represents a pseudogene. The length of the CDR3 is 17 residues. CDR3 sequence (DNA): TGTGCCAGCAGCAAAGTGAAGGCTAGCGGGGCCTACAATGAGCAGTTCTTC. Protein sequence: CASSKVKASGAYNEQFF.

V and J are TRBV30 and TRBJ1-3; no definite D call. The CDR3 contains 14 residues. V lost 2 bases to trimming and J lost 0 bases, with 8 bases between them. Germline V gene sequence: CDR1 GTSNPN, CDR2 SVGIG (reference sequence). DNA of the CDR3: TGTGCCTGGAGTCCCGACGCCTCTGGAAACACCATATATTTT. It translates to CAWSPDASGNTIYF.

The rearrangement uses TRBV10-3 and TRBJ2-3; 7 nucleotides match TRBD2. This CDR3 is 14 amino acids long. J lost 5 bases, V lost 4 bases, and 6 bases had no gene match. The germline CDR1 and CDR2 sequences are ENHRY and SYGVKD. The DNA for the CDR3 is TGTGCCATCAGTGTTAACGGGGGGATAGATACGCAGTATTTT. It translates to CAISVNGGIDTQYF.

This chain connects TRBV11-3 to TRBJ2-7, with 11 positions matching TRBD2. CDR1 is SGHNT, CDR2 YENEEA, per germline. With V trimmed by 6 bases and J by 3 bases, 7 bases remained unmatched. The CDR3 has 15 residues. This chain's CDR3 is CASSHLAGGNYEQYF. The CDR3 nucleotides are TGTGCCAGCAGTCACCTAGCGGGAGGCAACTACGAGCAGTACTTC.

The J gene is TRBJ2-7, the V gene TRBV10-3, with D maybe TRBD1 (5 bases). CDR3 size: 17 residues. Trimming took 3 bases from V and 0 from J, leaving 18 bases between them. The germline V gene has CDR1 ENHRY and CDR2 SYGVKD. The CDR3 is CAISEAGIGQGSYEQYF. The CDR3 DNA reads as TGTGCCATCAGTGAAGCCGGTATAGGCCAGGGCTCCTACGAGCAGTACTTC.

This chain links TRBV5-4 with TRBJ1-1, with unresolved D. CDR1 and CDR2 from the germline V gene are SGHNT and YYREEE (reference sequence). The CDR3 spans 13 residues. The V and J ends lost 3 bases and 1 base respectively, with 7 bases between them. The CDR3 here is CASSSPPNTEAFF. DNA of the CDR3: TGTGCCAGCAGCTCCCCGCCGAACACTGAAGCTTTCTTT.

CDR3 bases: TGTGCCAGCAGCCACGCCTCTATTAACTATGGCTACACCTTC. Its protein is CASSHASINYGYTF. The chain has TRBV14 and TRBJ1-2; the D is unclear. Germline V gene data show CDR1 as SGHDN and CDR2 as FVKESK. CDR3 length: 14 residues. V lost 3 bases, J lost 1 base, and 9 bases lay in between. Full variable domain (remainder filled in from reference TRBV14 and TRBJ1-2): EAGVTQFPSHSVIEKGQTVTLRCDPISGHDNLYWYRRVMGKEIKFLLHFVKESKQDESGMPNNRFLAERTGGTYSTLKVQPAELEDSGVYFCASSHASINYGYTFGSGTRLTVV.

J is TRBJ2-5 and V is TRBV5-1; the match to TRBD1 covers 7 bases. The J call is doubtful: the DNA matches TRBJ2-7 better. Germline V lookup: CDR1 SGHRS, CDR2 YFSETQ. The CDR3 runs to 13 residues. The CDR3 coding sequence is TGCGCCAGCAATCAGGGACAGTCCTACGAGCAGTACTTC. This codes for CASNQGQSYEQYF.

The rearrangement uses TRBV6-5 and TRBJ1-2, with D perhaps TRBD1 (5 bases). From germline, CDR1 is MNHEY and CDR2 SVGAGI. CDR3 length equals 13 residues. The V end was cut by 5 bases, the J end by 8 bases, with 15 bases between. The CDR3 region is CASSPAWGFGYTF. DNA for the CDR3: TGTGCCAGCAGTCCCGCCTGGGGGTTCGGCTACACCTTC.

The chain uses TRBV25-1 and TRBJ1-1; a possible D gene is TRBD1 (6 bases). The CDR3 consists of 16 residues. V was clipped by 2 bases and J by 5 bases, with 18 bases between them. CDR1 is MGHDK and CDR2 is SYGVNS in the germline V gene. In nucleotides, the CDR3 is TGTGCCAGCAGTGAACTGTCCCGCAGGGGTCGGACTGAAGCTTTCTTT. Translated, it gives CASSELSRRGRTEAFF.

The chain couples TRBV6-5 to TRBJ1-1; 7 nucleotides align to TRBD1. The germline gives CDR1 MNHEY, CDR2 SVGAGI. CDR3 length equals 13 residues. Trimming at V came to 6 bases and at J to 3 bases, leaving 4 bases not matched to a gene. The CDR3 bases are TGTGCCAGCAGACTGGACAGGTACACTGAAGCTTTCTTT. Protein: CASRLDRYTEAFF.

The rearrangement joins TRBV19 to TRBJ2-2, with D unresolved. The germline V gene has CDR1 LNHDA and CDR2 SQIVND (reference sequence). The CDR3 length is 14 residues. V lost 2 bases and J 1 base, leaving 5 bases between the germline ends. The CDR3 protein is CASSIFGNTGELFF. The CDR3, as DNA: TGTGCCAGTAGTATATTCGGGAACACCGGGGAGCTGTTTTTT.

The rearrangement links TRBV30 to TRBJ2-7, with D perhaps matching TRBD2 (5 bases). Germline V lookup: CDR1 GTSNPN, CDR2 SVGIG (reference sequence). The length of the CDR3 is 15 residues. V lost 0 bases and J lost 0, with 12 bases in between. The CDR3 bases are TGTGCCTGGAGTGTCGTAGCGAGAAGCTCCTACGAGCAGTACTTC. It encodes CAWSVVARSSYEQYF.

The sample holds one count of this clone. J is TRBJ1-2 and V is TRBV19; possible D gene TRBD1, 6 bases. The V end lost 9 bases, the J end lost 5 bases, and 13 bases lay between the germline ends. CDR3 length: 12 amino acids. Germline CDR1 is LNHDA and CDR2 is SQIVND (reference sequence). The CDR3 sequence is CASVGTIYGYTF. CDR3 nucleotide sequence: TGTGCCAGCGTCGGGACAATTTATGGCTACACCTTC. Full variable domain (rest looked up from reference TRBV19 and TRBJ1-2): DGGITQSPKYLFRKEGQNVTLSCEQNLNHDAMYWYRQDPGQGLRLIYYSQIVNDFQKGDIAEGYSVSREKKESFPLTVTSAQKNPTAFYLCASVGTIYGYTFGSGTRLTVV.